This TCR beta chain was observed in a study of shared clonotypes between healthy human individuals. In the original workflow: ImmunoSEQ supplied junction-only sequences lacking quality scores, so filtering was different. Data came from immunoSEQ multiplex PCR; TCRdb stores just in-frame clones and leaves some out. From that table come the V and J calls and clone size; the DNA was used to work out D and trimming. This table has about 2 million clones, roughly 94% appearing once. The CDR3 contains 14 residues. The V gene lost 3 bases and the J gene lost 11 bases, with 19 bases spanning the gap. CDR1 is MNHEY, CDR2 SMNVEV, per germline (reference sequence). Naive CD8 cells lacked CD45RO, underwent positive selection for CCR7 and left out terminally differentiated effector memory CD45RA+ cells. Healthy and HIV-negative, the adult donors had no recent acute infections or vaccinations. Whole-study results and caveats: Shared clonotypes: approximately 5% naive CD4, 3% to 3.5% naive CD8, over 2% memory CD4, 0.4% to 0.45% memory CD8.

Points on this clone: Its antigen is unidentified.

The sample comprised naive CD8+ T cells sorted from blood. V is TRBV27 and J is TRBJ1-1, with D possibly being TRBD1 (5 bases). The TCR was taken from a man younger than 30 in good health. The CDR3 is CASSLGSFIKGAFF. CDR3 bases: TGTGCCAGCAGTTTGGGCTCATTCATTAAGGGGGCTTTCTTT.